The 23 T cell receptor beta chains in this list originate from one sample, sequenced in a study of Tregs in tolerant kidney transplant recipients. Only in-frame clones appear in the TCRdb table, and some are missing; sequencing was by immunoSEQ multiplex PCR. This sample has 80,000 to 90,000 clones, with more than 90% found just once. Sequenced: CD8+ T cells from blood. The origin of the receptors is a human donor in good health.

This clone was detected only once. The chain links TRBV27 to TRBJ2-7, with TRBD1 matching 10 bases. V trimming: 2 bases; J trimming: 7 bases; junction bases outside the gene matches: 11. Germline V gives CDR1 MNHEY, CDR2 SMNVEV (reference sequence). The CDR3 has 16 residues. In DNA, the CDR3 is TGTGCCAGCAGTTTAGGGACCGGGACAGGGGAGGGTGAGCAGTACTTC. It codes for CASSLGTGTGEGEQYF.

This chain links TRBV7-9 with TRBJ2-7, with TRBD2 matching over 11 bases. Germline V gives CDR1 SEHNR, CDR2 FQNEAQ (reference sequence). V dropped 2 bases and J dropped 2; count of bases not matched to a gene: 2. CDR3 length: 15 amino acids. CDR3 sequence reads: CASSLLAGGTYEQYF. CDR3 sequence (DNA): TGTGCCAGCAGCTTACTAGCGGGGGGAACCTACGAGCAGTACTTC.

This chain links TRBV10-3 with TRBJ2-7; TRBD1 aligns across 8 bases. CDR1 is ENHRY and CDR2 is SYGVKD in the germline V gene. The junction had 3 bases not matched to a gene; V was cut back by 5 bases and J by 0 bases. The CDR3 length is 14 residues. CDR3 nucleotide sequence: TGTGCCATCAGTACAGGGGGAAGCTCCTACGAGCAGTACTTC. Translated: CAISTGGSSYEQYF.

Regarding this clone: The junction departs from germline at one end; a sequencing error may be responsible. This sequence joins TRBV27 and TRBJ2-7, with D perhaps matching TRBD2 (5 bases). CDR1 is MNHEY and CDR2 is SMNVEV in the germline V gene (reference sequence). This CDR3 is 15 amino acids long. CDR3 coding DNA: TGTGCCAGCAGTCCCCGGGGAGTTGCATCCTCCGAGCAGTACTTC. Its translation is CASSPRGVASSEQYF.

The chain couples TRBV21-1 to TRBJ2-2; the table's D call of TRBD1 was not tested on the DNA. TRBV21-1 constitutes a pseudogene. This CDR3 is built from 17 residues. CDR3 sequence: CASSVIRVLRNTGELFF. The CDR3 region has the DNA TGTGCCAGCAGCGTAATCAGGGTCCTGAGGAACACCGGGGAGCTGTTTTTT.

This chain joins TRBV5-4 and TRBJ1-1, with D possibly being TRBD1 (6 bases). Trimming cost V 4 bases and J 8 bases, with 9 bases left between them. The CDR3 sequence is 11 residues long. Germline V gene data show CDR1 as SGHNT and CDR2 as YYREEE (reference sequence). In nucleotides, the CDR3 is TGTGCCAGCAGCAAGCAGGGGGAAGCTTTCTTT. Its translation is CASSKQGEAFF. The full variable domain, its missing parts supplied by reference TRBV5-4 and TRBJ1-1, is ETGVTQSPTHLIKTRGQQVTLRCSSQSGHNTVSWYQQALGQGPQFIFQYYREEENGRGNFPPRFSGLQFPNYSSELNVNALELDDSALYLCASSKQGEAFFGQGTRLTVV.

The chain carries TRBV11-2 and TRBJ2-5; TRBD2 agrees at 9 bases. The DNA end lines up better with TRBJ2-7; the J call may be wrong. CDR3 size: 17 residues. The germline CDR1 and CDR2 sequences are SGHAT and FQNNGV. CDR3 loop: CASSPPAAGGLSYEQYF. The CDR3 region has the DNA TGTGCCAGCAGCCCCCCTGCAGCGGGAGGCCTATCCTACGAGCAGTACTTC.

This chain joins TRBV19 and TRBJ1-1; D ambiguous. The CDR3 is made up of 13 amino acids. Germline assignment: CDR1 LNHDA and CDR2 SQIVND (reference sequence). The V gene lost 1 base and the J gene lost 7 bases, with 10 bases spanning the gap. The CDR3 DNA sequence: TGTGCCAGTAGTATAGGCCCGGGCGGTGAAGCTTTCTTT. As protein: CASSIGPGGEAFF.

This chain uses TRBV4-2 with TRBJ2-3; 10 nucleotides agree with TRBD2. CDR3 size: 19 residues. The trim removed 3 bases at V and 2 bases at J, leaving 14 bases unmatched. Germline assignment: CDR1 LGHNA and CDR2 YNFKEQ. CDR3 nucleotide sequence: TGTGCCAGCAGCCATTTCGGTAGCGGGGGGCCGGCCCCCACAGATACGCAGTATTTT. It yields the protein CASSHFGSGGPAPTDTQYF.

The chain joins TRBV5-4 to TRBJ2-2; no clear D gene. The germline V gene encodes CDR1 SGHNT and CDR2 YYREEE (reference sequence). The germline V and J ends were trimmed by 3 bases and 7 bases, with 7 bases remaining between them. The CDR3 totals 12 residues. The CDR3 nucleotides read TGTGCCAGCAGCTCTGGGGTCGGGGAGCTGTTTTTT. Amino acids: CASSSGVGELFF.

The chain is built from TRBV7-8 and TRBJ1-2; no clear D gene. CDR1 is SGHVS, CDR2 FQNEAQ, per germline. The V gene lost 1 base and the J gene lost 7 bases, with 19 bases spanning the gap. The CDR3 runs to 16 residues. CDR3 region: CASSLDLVAGPGGYTF. The CDR3 coding sequence is TGTGCCAGCAGCTTAGATCTCGTGGCAGGCCCTGGTGGCTACACCTTC.

The chain employs TRBV7-8 and TRBJ2-1; a possible D gene is TRBD1 (6 bases). The germline V gene has CDR1 SGHVS and CDR2 FQNEAQ. The CDR3 is 16 amino acids. Trimming shortened V by 5 bases and J by 2 bases, and 16 bases separated the two germline ends. For the CDR3, the DNA is TGTGCCAGCAGCCCTCCGGGACACTCACCCTACAATGAGCAGTTCTTC. Translating it yields CASSPPGHSPYNEQFF. Based on the CDR3 plus reference TRBV7-8 and TRBJ2-1, the full variable domain is GAGVSQSPRYKVAKRGQDVALRCDPISGHVSLFWYQQALGQGPEFLTYFQNEAQLDKSGLPSDRFFAERPEGSVSTLKIQRTQQEDSAVYLCASSPPGHSPYNEQFFGPGTRLTVL.

V is TRBV10-3 and J is TRBJ1-2; D is perhaps TRBD1 (5 bases). The V end lost 9 bases, the J end lost 3 bases, and 14 bases lay between the germline ends. The CDR3 loop spans 13 amino acids. Germline lookup yields CDR1 ENHRY and CDR2 SYGVKD. For the CDR3, the DNA is TGTGCCATATCGGACGGGACCGACTATGGCTACACCTTC. Translation gives CAISDGTDYGYTF.

The chain employs TRBV27 and TRBJ2-7, with D possibly TRBD1 on 6 matching bases. The ends were cut back, 5 bases at V and 3 bases at J, with 20 bases in the middle. Germline CDR1 MNHEY, CDR2 SMNVEV (reference sequence). This CDR3 comprises 16 residues. The DNA of the CDR3 is TGTGCCAGCAGTCCTTCGTCCGGGACAAGACACTACGAGCAGTACTTC. Protein sequence: CASSPSSGTRHYEQYF.

The chain carries TRBV30 and TRBJ2-1, with 7 bases lining up with TRBD2. J gave up 4 bases and V 0 bases, and 6 bases lay outside the gene matches. Germline V gene lookup returns CDR1 GTSNPN and CDR2 SVGIG (reference sequence). This CDR3 region has 15 residues. CDR3 in DNA: TGTGCCTGGAGTGTAACGGGGGGAGTTTACAATGAGCAGTTCTTC. Amino acids: CAWSVTGGVYNEQFF.

The J gene is TRBJ2-1, the V gene TRBV4-2, with 7 bases lining up with TRBD2. Germline V lookup: CDR1 LGHNA, CDR2 YNFKEQ. J gave up 2 bases and V 0 bases, and 7 bases lay outside the gene matches. The CDR3 totals 17 residues. The CDR3 DNA reads as TGTGCCAGCAGCCAAGATGGGAGCGGGGTGGCCTACAATGAGCAGTTCTTC. This codes for CASSQDGSGVAYNEQFF.

The rearrangement joins TRBV6-5 to TRBJ2-7; D is unresolved. Germline V gives CDR1 MNHEY, CDR2 SVGAGI. V was cut by 5 bases and J by 6 bases, with 14 bases left in between. The CDR3 is made up of 13 amino acids. In DNA, the CDR3 is TGTGCCAGCAGTGCTACACCCTCTCGCGAGCAGTACTTC. It translates to CASSATPSREQYF.

The chain uses TRBV7-9 and TRBJ2-7; weak D call: TRBD2 (7 bases). V lost 5 bases and J lost 6, with 20 bases in between. The CDR3 spans 15 residues. Germline V gene lookup returns CDR1 SEHNR and CDR2 FQNEAQ (reference sequence). In DNA, the CDR3 is TGTGCCAGCAGCCGACGGACTAGAGGGGGGCTCGAGCAGTACTTC. This translates into CASSRRTRGGLEQYF. Together with reference TRBV7-9 and TRBJ2-7, the CDR3 gives the full variable domain: DTGVSQNPRHKITKRGQNVTFRCDPISEHNRLYWYRQTLGQGPEFLTYFQNEAQLEKSRLLSDRFSAERPKGSFSTLEIQRTEQGDSAMYLCASSRRTRGGLEQYFGPGTRLTVT.

This chain uses TRBV7-3 with TRBJ2-5, with D possibly matching TRBD2 (6 bases). The CDR3 runs 15 residues. The V gene's germline CDR1 is SGHTA and CDR2 FQGTGA. V lost 4 bases, J lost 1 base, and 13 bases lay in between. This CDR3 is CASSSIGGSQETQYF. The CDR3 region has the DNA TGTGCCAGCAGCTCCATTGGGGGGAGCCAAGAGACCCAGTACTTC.

With regard to this clone: Germline is not matched at one junction end, which may reflect a read error. The gene calls are TRBV2 and TRBJ1-2; a weak D match, TRBD1 (5 bases). The CDR3 loop spans 10 amino acids. Germline assignment: CDR1 SNHLY and CDR2 FYNNEI. The CDR3 nucleotides are TGTGCCAGCCTGGACACCCCGGCCTTCTTC. It translates to CASLDTPAFF. The whole variable domain, remainder taken from reference TRBV2 and TRBJ1-2, is EPEVTQTPSHQVTQMGQEVILRCVPISNHLYFYWYRQILGQKVEFLVSFYNNEISEKSEIFDDQFSVERPDGSNFTLKIRSTKLEDSAMYFCASLDTPAFFGSGTRLTVV.

The gene calls are TRBV5-6 and TRBJ2-7, with a tentative D call TRBD1 (9 bases). Germline V gene data show CDR1 as SGHDT and CDR2 as YYEEEE. The CDR3 runs 17 residues. Trimming removed 1 base at V and 6 bases at J, with 23 bases between. DNA for the CDR3: TGTGCCAGCAGCTTGTGGGGCGGGGGGACAGGGTTCCTCGAGCAGTACTTC. It is translated as CASSLWGGGTGFLEQYF.

The rearrangement uses TRBV7-2 and TRBJ2-7; 8 nucleotides line up with TRBD1. The CDR3 consists of 15 residues. Unmatched junction bases numbered 7, after V lost 3 bases and J lost 3 bases. Germline V gene data show CDR1 as SGHTA and CDR2 as FQGNSA. CDR3 in amino acids: CASSFPQGAHYEQYF. DNA of the CDR3: TGTGCCAGCAGCTTCCCTCAGGGGGCCCACTACGAGCAGTACTTC.

The CDR3 sequence is CASSLVLGTQYF. In DNA, the CDR3 is TGTGCCAGCAGCTTAGTGCTTGGTACGCAGTATTTT. The chain recombines TRBV7-8 with TRBJ2-3; D is unclear. Germline values: CDR1 SGHVS, CDR2 FQNEAQ. Trimming removed 1 base at V and 8 bases at J, with 7 bases between. The CDR3 has 12 residues. Full variable domain (missing parts from reference TRBV7-8 and TRBJ2-3): GAGVSQSPRYKVAKRGQDVALRCDPISGHVSLFWYQQALGQGPEFLTYFQNEAQLDKSGLPSDRFFAERPEGSVSTLKIQRTQQEDSAVYLCASSLVLGTQYFGPGTRLTVL.